This T cell receptor beta chain came from a study of T-cell memory formation after mild COVID-19. Study-wide points: Clones contracting day 15 to 85 were balanced CD4/CD8; later expanders leaned CD4+. The main location of contracting CD4+ clones was CM and EM, and that of contracting CD8+ clones was EMRA.

Worth noting for this clonotype: Antigen unknown.

V shed 5 bases and J shed 4 bases, with 9 bases lying between them. The germline CDR1 and CDR2 sequences are SQVTM and ANQGSEA. This CDR3 comprises 11 residues. TCR alpha and TCR beta cDNA libraries carrying sample barcodes and UMIs were produced by 5'RACE using constant-segment primers. A single record per CDR3 protein comes from TCRdb applying MiXCR to the 5' RACE reads. The repertoire holds hundreds of thousands of distinct CDR3 sequences, roughly 20% seen once, with under 15% in the top ten. The sample comprised PBMCs or a T cell subset sorted from them (not recorded which). The chain couples TRBV29-1 to TRBJ2-7, with D perhaps given as TRBD1 or TRBD2 (5 bases each). The clonotype comes from an adult woman who had mild COVID-19 (a few samples of this study predate the infection). Cell type and time point are not known. The CDR3 DNA reads as TGCAGCGTTAGCAGGGAGTACGAGCAGTACTTC. It specifies CSVSREYEQYF.